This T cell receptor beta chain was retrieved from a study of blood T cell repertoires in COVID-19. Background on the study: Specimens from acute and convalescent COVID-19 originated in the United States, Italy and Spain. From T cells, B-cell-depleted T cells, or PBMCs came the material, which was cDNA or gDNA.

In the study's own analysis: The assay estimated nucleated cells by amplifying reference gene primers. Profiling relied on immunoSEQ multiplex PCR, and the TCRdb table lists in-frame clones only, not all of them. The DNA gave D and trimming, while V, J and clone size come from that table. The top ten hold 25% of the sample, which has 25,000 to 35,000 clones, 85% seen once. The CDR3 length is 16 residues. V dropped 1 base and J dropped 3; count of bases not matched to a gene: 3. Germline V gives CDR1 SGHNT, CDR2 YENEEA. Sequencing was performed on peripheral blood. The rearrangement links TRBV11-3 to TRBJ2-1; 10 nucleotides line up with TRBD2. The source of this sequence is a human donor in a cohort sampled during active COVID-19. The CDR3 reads CASSLVAGGLYNEQFF. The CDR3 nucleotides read TGTGCCAGCAGCTTAGTAGCGGGGGGCCTCTACAATGAGCAGTTCTTC.